This T cell receptor beta chain is from a study of human T cells and chemical hapten exposure. Study at large: It was small differences in pooled library volume that mainly caused per-sample TCR yields to vary.

This clonotype was observed a few times. Its antigen is unidentified. Regarding the study as a whole: The number of TCRs over 1 in 1000 frequency stayed unchanged after DPC.

Individual cDNA molecules had unique molecular identifiers attached to them by the library. Original data processing: Samples ranged from about 20,000 to 700,000 TCRs, with a median of roughly 93,000. TCRdb used MiXCR to reprocess the RACE reads, holding one entry per CDR3 protein. Here the V and J calls rest on TCRdb's processing, not on the authors' analysis. This sample has approximately 45,000 distinct CDR3 sequences, with 4.3% found just once. The CDR3 totals 16 residues. V lost 2 bases to trimming and J lost 7 bases; unmatched junction nucleotides: 10. CDR1 MNHEY and CDR2 SVGEGT come from the germline V gene. Time point indicated: healthy volunteer bleed at 2 weeks. Unfractionated whole blood yielded the extracted total RNA.

V usage is TRBV6-2 or TRBV6-3 and J usage is TRBJ1-5, with TRBD1 matching 8 bases. This clonotype originated in a female donor in good health. Some clones in this sample may be carry-over from other donors' samples. The material sequenced was whole blood. The CDR3 protein is CASSYHYDRGSQPQHF. The CDR3 bases are TGTGCCAGCAGTTACCATTACGACAGGGGTAGCCAGCCCCAGCATTTT.